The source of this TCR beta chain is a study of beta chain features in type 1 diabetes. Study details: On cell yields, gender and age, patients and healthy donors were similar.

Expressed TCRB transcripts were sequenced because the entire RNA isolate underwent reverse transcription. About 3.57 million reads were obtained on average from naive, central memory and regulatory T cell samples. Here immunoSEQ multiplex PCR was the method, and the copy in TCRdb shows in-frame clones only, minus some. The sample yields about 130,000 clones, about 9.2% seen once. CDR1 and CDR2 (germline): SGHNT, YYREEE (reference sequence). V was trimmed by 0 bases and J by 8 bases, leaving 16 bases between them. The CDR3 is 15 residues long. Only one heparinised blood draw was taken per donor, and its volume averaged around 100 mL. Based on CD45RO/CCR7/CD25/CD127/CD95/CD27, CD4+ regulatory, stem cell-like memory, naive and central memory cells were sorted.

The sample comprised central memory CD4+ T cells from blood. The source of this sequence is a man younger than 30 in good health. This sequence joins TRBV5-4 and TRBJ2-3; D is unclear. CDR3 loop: CASSLGRRSYSTQYF. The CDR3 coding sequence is TGTGCCAGCAGCTTGGGTCGCCGGAGTTATAGTACGCAGTATTTT.